Sequencing of this T cell receptor beta chain was carried out in a study of early T cells in non-severe SARS-CoV-2 infection. The wider study: Chains were not paired, and sequencing was done on bulk RNA from unsorted whole blood. Study conclusions and caveats: Lookups in VDJdb leaned toward anti-spike CD8 responses and missed private and CD4 specificities.

Turning to this clonotype: Its antigen is undetermined.

TCRdb itself ran the 5' RACE reads through MiXCR, one entry per CDR3 protein. The top ten hold 3.5% to 4% of the sample, which has approximately 75,000 distinct CDR3 sequences, roughly 4.6% seen once. Germline assignment: CDR1 LGHDT and CDR2 YNNKEL (reference sequence). V was trimmed by 1 base and J by 9 bases, leaving 16 bases between them. This CDR3 is built from 15 residues. The source of this sequence is an adult who was a healthcare worker with PCR-confirmed SARS-CoV-2 infection or an uninfected control (not recorded which). The donor label of this sample is uncertain. The J gene is TRBJ2-1, the V gene TRBV3-1; TRBD2 is a possible D gene (7 bases). This specimen consisted of whole blood, obtained at baseline. This CDR3 is CASSQVPRGLGEQFF. The CDR3 DNA sequence: TGTGCCAGCAGCCAAGTTCCGCGGGGGCTGGGTGAGCAGTTCTTC.